One and the same sample provided the 5 T cell receptor beta chains below, sequenced in a study of shared clonotypes between healthy human individuals. Naive CD8 cells lacked CD45RO and underwent positive selection for CCR7, leaving out terminally differentiated effector memory CD45RA+ cells. TCRdb's copy holds only in-frame clones and misses some; the assay was immunoSEQ multiplex PCR. The data contain about 580,000 clones, 95% to 98% of them singletons. The sequenced sample was naive CD8+ T cells sorted from blood. Receptors were obtained from a young man in good health.

This clone was detected once. This same CDR3 is encoded by further DNA sequences in the sample. The chain joins TRBV9 to TRBJ2-7; 12 bases match TRBD2. There are 14 residues in the CDR3. V trimming: 0 bases; J trimming: 6 bases; junction bases outside the gene matches: 1. Germline V gene sequence: CDR1 SGDLS, CDR2 YYNGEE. The CDR3 region is CASSVGLAGVEQYF. The CDR3 DNA reads TGTGCCAGCAGCGTAGGACTAGCGGGAGTCGAGCAGTACTTC.

The CDR3 protein is CASSLGDRTHEQYF. The CDR3 nucleotides are TGCGCCAGCAGCTTGGGGGACAGGACTCACGAGCAGTACTTC. J is TRBJ2-7 and V is TRBV5-1; 8 positions match TRBD1. Germline CDR1 is SGHRS and CDR2 is YFSETQ. The CDR3 has 14 amino acids. J lost 5 bases, V lost 0 bases, and 4 bases had no gene match.

This clone has only one observation. J is TRBJ2-1 and V is TRBV6-1, with D hard to call. The CDR3 sequence is 12 residues long. The germline gives CDR1 MNHNS, CDR2 SASEGT. Between the trimmed V and J ends, which lost 1 base and 9 bases, there was a span of 7 bases. DNA of the CDR3: TGTGCCAGCAGTGAAGTCTCGGGTGAGCAGTTCTTC. As protein: CASSEVSGEQFF.

The rearrangement uses TRBV29-1 and TRBJ1-1; possibly TRBD1 for D (5 bases). The CDR3 is 11 amino acids. Germline V gene sequence: CDR1 SQVTM, CDR2 ANQGSEA. CDR3 in amino acids: CSSDRNTEAFF. The CDR3 DNA reads as TGCAGTTCTGACAGGAACACTGAAGCTTTCTTT. Based on the CDR3 plus reference TRBV29-1 and TRBJ1-1, the full variable domain is SAVISQKPSRDICQRGTSLTIQCQVDSQVTMMFWYRQQPGQSLTLIATANQGSEATYESGFVIDKFPISRPNLTFSTLTVSNMSPEDSSIYLCSSDRNTEAFFGQGTRLTVV.

The chain carries TRBV13 and TRBJ2-1; 7 nucleotides agree with TRBD2. With 3 bases clipped from V and 0 bases from J, the junction kept 2 bases outside the gene matches. The CDR3 covers 15 residues. Per the germline V gene, CDR1 is PRHDT and CDR2 is FYEKMQ (reference sequence). The DNA of the CDR3 is TGTGCCAGCAGCTTGACGGGAGGCTCCTACAATGAGCAGTTCTTC. It is translated as CASSLTGGSYNEQFF. Full variable domain (outside the CDR3, taken from reference TRBV13 and TRBJ2-1): AAGVIQSPRHLIKEKRETATLKCYPIPRHDTVYWYQQGPGQDPQFLISFYEKMQSDKGSIPDRFSAQQFSDYHSELNMSSLELGDSALYFCASSLTGGSYNEQFFGPGTRLTVL.